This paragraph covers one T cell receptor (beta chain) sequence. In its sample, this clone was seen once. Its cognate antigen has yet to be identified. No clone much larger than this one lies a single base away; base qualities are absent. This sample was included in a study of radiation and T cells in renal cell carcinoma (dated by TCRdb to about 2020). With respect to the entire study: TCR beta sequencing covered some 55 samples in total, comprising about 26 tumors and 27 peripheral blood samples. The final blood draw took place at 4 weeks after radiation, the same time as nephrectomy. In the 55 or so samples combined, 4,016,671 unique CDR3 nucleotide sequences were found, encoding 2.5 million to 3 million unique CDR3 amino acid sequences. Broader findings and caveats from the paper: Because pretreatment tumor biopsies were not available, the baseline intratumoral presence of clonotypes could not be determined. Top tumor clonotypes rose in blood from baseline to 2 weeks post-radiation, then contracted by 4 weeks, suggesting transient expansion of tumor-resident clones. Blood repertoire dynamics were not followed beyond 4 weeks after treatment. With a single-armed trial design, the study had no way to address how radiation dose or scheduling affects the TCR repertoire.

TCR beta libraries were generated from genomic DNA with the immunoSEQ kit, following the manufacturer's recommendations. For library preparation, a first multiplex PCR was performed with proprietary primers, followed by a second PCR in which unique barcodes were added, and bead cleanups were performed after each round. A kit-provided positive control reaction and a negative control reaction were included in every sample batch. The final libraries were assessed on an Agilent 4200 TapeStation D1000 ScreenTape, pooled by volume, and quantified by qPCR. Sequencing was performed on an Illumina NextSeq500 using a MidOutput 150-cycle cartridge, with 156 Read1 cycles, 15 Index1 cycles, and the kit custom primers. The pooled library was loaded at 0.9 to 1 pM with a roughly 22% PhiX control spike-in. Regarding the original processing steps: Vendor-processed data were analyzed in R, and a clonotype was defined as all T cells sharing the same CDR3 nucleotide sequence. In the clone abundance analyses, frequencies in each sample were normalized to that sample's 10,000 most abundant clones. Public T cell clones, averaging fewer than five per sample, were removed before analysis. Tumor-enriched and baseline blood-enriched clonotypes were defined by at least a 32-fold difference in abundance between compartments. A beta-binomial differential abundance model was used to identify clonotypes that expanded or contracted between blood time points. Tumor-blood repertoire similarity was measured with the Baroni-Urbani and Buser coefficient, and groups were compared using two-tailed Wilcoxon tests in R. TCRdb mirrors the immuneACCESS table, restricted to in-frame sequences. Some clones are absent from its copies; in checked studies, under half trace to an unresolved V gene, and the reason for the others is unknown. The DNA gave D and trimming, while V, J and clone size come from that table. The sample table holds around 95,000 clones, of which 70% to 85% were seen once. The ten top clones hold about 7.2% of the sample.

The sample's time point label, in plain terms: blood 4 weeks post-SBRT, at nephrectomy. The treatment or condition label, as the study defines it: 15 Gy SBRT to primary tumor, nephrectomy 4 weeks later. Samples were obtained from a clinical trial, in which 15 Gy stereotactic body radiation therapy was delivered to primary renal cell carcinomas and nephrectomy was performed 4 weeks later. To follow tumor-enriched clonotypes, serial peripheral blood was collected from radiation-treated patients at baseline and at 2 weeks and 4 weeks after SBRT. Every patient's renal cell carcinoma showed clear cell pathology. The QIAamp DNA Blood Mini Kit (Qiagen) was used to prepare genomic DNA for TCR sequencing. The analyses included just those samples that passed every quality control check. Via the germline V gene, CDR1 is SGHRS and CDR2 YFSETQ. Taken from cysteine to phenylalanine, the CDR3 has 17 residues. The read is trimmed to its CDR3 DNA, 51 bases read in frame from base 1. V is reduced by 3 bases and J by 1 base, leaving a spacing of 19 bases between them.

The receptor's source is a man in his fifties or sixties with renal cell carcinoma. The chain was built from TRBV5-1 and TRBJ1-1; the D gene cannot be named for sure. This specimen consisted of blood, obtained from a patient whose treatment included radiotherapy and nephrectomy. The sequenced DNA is TGCGCCAGCAGCTCCTACTCTGTTGGAACCTCGAACACTGAAGCTTTCTTT. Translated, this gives CASSSYSVGTSNTEAFF.